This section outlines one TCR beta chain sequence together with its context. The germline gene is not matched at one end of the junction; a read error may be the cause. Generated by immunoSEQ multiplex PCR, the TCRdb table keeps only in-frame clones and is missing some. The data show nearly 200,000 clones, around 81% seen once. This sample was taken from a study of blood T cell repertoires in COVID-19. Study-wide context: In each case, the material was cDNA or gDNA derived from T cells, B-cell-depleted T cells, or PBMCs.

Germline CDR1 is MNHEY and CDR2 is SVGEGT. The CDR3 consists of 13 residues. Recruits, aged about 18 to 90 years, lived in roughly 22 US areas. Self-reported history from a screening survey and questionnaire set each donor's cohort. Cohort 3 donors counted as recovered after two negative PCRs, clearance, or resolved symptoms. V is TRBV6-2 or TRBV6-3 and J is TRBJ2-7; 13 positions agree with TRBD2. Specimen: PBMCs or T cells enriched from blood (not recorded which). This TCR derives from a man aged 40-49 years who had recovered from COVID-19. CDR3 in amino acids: CASSWTRGTSGDF. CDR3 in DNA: TGTGCCAGCAGTTGGACCCGGGGGACTAGCGGGGACTTC.